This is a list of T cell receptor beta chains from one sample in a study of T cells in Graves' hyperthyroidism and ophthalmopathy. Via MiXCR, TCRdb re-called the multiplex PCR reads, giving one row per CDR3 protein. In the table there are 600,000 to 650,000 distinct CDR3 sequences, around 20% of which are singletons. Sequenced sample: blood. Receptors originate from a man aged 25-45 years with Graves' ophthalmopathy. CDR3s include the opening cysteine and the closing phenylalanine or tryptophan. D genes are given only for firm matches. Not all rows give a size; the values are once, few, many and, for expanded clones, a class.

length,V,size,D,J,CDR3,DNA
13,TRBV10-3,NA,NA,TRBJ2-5,CAISEGTLETQYF,TGTGCCATCAGTGAGGGGACTTTAGAGACCCAGTACTTC
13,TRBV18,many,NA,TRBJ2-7,CASSTPGHYEQYF,TGTGCCAGCTCAACACCCGGGCACTACGAGCAGTACTTC
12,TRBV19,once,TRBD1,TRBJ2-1,CASSIRTGKQFF,TGTGCCAGTAGTATTCGGACAGGGAAGCAGTTCTTC
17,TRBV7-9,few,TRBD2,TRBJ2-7,CASSLSEAGLAGDEQYF,TGTGCCAGCAGCCTGTCTGAAGCGGGACTAGCGGGAGACGAGCAGTACTTC
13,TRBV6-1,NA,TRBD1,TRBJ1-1,CASVTGALTEAFF,TGTGCCAGTGTTACAGGGGCGCTCACTGAAGCTTTCTTT
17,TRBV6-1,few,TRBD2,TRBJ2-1,CASRHGTSGSNVNEQFF,TGTGCCAGCAGACACGGGACTAGCGGGAGTAATGTAAATGAGCAGTTCTTC
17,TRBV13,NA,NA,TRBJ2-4,CASSLGPRSLAKNIQYF,TGTGCCAGCAGCTTAGGTCCTAGGTCCCTAGCCAAAAACATTCAGTACTTC
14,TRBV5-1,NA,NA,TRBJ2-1,CASSLETEVGEQFF,TGCGCCAGCAGCTTGGAAACCGAAGTCGGTGAGCAGTTCTTC
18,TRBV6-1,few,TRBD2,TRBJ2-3,CASSEPLYAGEITDTQYF,TGTGCCAGCAGTGAACCCCTCTATGCGGGAGAAATCACAGATACGCAGTATTTT
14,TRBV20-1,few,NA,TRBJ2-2,CSATRTGKTGELFF,TGCAGTGCTACCAGGACTGGAAAAACCGGGGAGCTGTTTTTT
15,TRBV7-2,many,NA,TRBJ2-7,CASSLGEGGLFEQYF,TGTGCCAGCAGTCTCGGTGAGGGGGGTCTGTTCGAGCAGTACTTC
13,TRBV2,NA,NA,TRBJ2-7,CASNGGSPYEQYF,TGTGCCAGCAACGGGGGATCCCCCTACGAGCAGTACTTC
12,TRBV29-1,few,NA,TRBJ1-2,CSVEEPARGYTF,TGCAGCGTTGAAGAACCAGCCCGCGGCTACACCTTC
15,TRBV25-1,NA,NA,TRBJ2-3,CASSENIRTTDTQYF,TGTGCCAGCAGTGAAAATATAAGGACCACAGATACGCAGTATTTT
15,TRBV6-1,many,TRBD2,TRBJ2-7,CASSPAGGQSYEQYF,TGTGCCAGCAGTCCTGCGGGAGGACAGTCCTACGAGCAGTACTTC
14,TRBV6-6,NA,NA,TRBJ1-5,CASSYSMGLQPQHF,TGTGCCAGCAGTTACTCGATGGGGTTACAGCCCCAGCATTTT
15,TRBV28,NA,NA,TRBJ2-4,CANDPGTLAKNIQYF,TGTGCCAACGACCCAGGGACCCTAGCCAAAAACATTCAGTACTTC
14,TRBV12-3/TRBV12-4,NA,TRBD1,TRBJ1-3,CASKAGGGRNTIYF,TGTGCCAGCAAAGCAGGAGGGGGCAGAAACACCATATATTTT
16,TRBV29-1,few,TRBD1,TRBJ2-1,CSVDWGGQGGANEQFF,TGCAGCGTTGATTGGGGCGGACAGGGGGGCGCGAATGAGCAGTTCTTC
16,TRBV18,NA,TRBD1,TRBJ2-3,CASSPSGQGFPDTQYF,TGCGCCAGCAGCCCTTCTGGACAGGGGTTCCCAGATACGCAGTATTTT
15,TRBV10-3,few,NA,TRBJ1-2,CAISESQEANYGYTF,TGTGCCATCAGTGAGTCGCAAGAAGCTAACTATGGCTACACCTTC
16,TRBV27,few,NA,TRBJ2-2,CASSFFSGMDTGELFF,TGTGCCAGCAGTTTCTTTTCAGGGATGGACACCGGGGAGCTGTTTTTT
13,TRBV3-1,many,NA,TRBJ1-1,CASSQVTATEAFF,TGTGCCAGCAGCCAAGTGACAGCCACTGAAGCTTTCTTT
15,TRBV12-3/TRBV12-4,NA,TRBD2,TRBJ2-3,CASSQGLAITDTQYF,TGTGCCAGCAGTCAGGGACTAGCGATCACAGATACGCAGTATTTT
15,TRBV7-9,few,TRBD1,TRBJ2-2,CASCPGQGTTGELFF,TGTGCCAGCTGCCCGGGACAGGGGACCACCGGGGAGCTGTTTTTT
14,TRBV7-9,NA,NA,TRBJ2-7,CASSHLRQPYEQYF,TGTGCCAGCAGCCACCTACGACAGCCCTACGAGCAGTACTTC
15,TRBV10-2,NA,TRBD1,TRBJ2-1,CASSALGGTYNEQFF,TGCGCCAGCAGTGCCCTAGGGGGCACCTACAATGAGCAGTTCTTC
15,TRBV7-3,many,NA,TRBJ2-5,CASSLGGGSLETQYF,TGTGCCAGCAGCTTAGGGGGCGGGAGCTTGGAGACCCAGTACTTC
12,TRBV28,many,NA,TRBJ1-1,CASRLGGTEAFF,TGTGCCAGCAGACTGGGGGGCACTGAAGCTTTCTTT
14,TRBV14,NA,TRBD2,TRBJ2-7,CASSQVAGRNEQYF,TGTGCCAGCAGCCAAGTAGCGGGACGTAACGAGCAGTACTTC
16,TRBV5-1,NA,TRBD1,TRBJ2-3,CASSLGTGGFTDTQYF,TGCGCCAGCAGCTTGGGGACAGGGGGCTTCACAGATACGCAGTATTTT
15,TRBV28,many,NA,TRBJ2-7,CASRPERDGAYEQYF,TGTGCCAGCAGACCCGAGAGGGACGGAGCCTACGAGCAGTACTTC
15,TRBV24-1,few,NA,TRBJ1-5,CATVGLPLSNQPQHF,TGTGCCACCGTGGGACTCCCGCTAAGCAATCAGCCCCAGCATTTT
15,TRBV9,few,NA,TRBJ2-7,CASSVGPGATYEQYF,TGTGCCAGCAGCGTAGGTCCAGGGGCAACCTACGAGCAGTACTTC
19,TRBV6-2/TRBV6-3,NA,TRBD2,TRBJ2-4,CASSMGGLAGVGAKNIQYF,TGTGCCAGCAGTATGGGTGGACTAGCGGGAGTGGGAGCCAAAAACATTCAGTACTTC
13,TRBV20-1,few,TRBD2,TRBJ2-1,CSALAGGMSEQFF,TGCAGTGCTCTAGCGGGAGGTATGAGTGAGCAGTTCTTC
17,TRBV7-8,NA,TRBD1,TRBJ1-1,CASSLARDRGPKTEAFF,TGTGCCAGCAGCCTCGCAAGGGACAGGGGGCCAAAAACTGAAGCTTTCTTT